This T cell receptor (beta chain) was profiled in a study of cytomegalovirus exposure and HLA in healthy donors. Study-level points and caveats: Versus the approximately 670-donor mean, an Asian-associated ancestry cluster reportedly showed fewer N-insertions in a later analysis.

The ends were cut back, 0 bases at V and 3 bases at J, with 5 bases in the middle. The CDR3 covers 14 residues. Germline CDR1 is LNHNV and CDR2 is YYDKDF (reference sequence). PCR amplification relied on 60 Vbeta primers (plus 13 Jbeta primers). In the study's own analysis: Among the unique TCR beta chains that a later analysis counted, about 84 million in all, 9.5 million to 12 million were shared. The table came from immunoSEQ multiplex PCR; TCRdb's copy has only in-frame clones and leaves some out. That table is the source of V, J and clone size, and D and trimming were worked out from the DNA. The repertoire holds more than 95,000 clones, with 75% to 85% as singletons. With respect to this clone: Its specificity is unknown.

V and J are TRBV15 and TRBJ2-2; D remains unclear. This TCR was recovered from a man younger than 30 in good health and CMV-seronegative. Sequencing input: PBMCs. The CDR3 DNA follows: TGTGCCACCAGCAGAGAATCGGACACCGGGGAGCTGTTTTTT. Amino acids: CATSRESDTGELFF.